These T cell receptor beta chains were read from a single sample in a study of shared clonotypes between healthy human individuals. Generated by immunoSEQ multiplex PCR, the TCRdb table keeps only in-frame clones and is missing some. The sample consists of about 470,000 clones, more than 75% of them appearing once. The sample consisted of PBMCs. The receptor source for this set is a woman aged 35 to 49 in good health. Some clones in this sample may be carry-over from other donors' samples. CDR3s include the opening cysteine and the closing phenylalanine or tryptophan. The order of the fields is clone size, D gene, V gene, J gene, CDR3 protein, CDR3 DNA. The D gene is left open where the match is weak. Not every row has a clone size; where given, it reads once, few, many or a size class.

>NA|NA|TRBV7-9|TRBJ2-7
CASSHGYVNYEQYF
TGTGCCAGCAGCCATGGATATGTTAACTACGAGCAGTACTTC
>NA|TRBD1|TRBV18|TRBJ1-1
CASSPYPGQGGTEAFF
TGTGCCAGCTCACCTTACCCGGGACAGGGGGGCACTGAAGCTTTCTTT
>NA|NA|TRBV5-4|TRBJ2-1
CASSPVHLGTASSYNEQFF
TGTGCCAGCAGCCCGGTCCACCTTGGGACCGCCAGCTCCTACAATGAGCAGTTCTTC
>NA|NA|TRBV30|TRBJ1-3
CAWSDLQGSGNTIYF
TGTGCCTGGAGTGACCTCCAGGGCTCTGGAAACACCATATATTTT
>few|NA|TRBV9|TRBJ1-1
CASRGRGTEAFF
TGTGCCAGCCGCGGGCGCGGGACTGAAGCTTTCTTT
>NA|NA|TRBV28|TRBJ1-5
CASSLVEGYTQPQHF
TGTGCCAGCAGTTTAGTAGAGGGGTATACTCAGCCCCAGCATTTT
>NA|TRBD1|TRBV11-3|TRBJ2-5
CASSLGDRHPTQETQYF
TGTGCCAGCAGCTTAGGGGACAGGCACCCAACGCAAGAGACCCAGTACTTC
>NA|NA|TRBV2|TRBJ2-5
CASSGISLEGETQYF
TGTGCCAGCAGTGGGATTAGTTTGGAGGGAGAGACCCAGTACTTC
>NA|NA|TRBV7-8|TRBJ2-4
CASSFPENIQYF
TGTGCCAGCAGCTTCCCCGAAAACATTCAGTACTTC
>NA|NA|TRBV11-2|TRBJ2-1
CASSGMRGKRYNEQFF
TGTGCCAGCAGCGGCATGCGGGGAAAGAGGTACAATGAGCAGTTCTTC
>NA|NA|TRBV14|TRBJ1-4
CASSPRASGEKLFF
TGTGCCAGCAGCCCACGGGCTTCGGGTGAAAAACTGTTTTTT
>NA|TRBD2|TRBV6-1|TRBJ2-3
CASSVGTSGSTDTQYF
TGTGCCAGCAGTGTAGGGACTAGCGGATCCACAGATACGCAGTATTTT
>NA|TRBD1|TRBV30|TRBJ1-2
CAWSVTGWDSTFYGYTF
TGTGCCTGGAGTGTAACGGGATGGGACAGCACCTTCTATGGCTACACCTTC
>few|NA|TRBV19|TRBJ1-1
CASSIDSEGPEAFF
TGTGCCAGTAGTATAGATTCGGAGGGTCCTGAAGCTTTCTTT
>NA|NA|TRBV5-1|TRBJ2-3
CASSLYRGASTDTQYF
TGCGCCAGCAGCTTGTATCGGGGAGCAAGCACAGATACGCAGTATTTT
>NA|TRBD1|TRBV5-1|TRBJ2-5
CASSPGQGPPEETQYF
TGCGCCAGCAGCCCGGGACAGGGGCCGCCTGAGGAGACCCAGTACTTC
>NA|TRBD2|TRBV10-1|TRBJ2-1
CASTPGLAGGRRFF
TGCGCCAGCACCCCGGGACTAGCGGGAGGCCGGCGGTTCTTC
>NA|TRBD2|TRBV9|TRBJ2-5
CASSVGTSGTQYF
TGTGCCAGCAGCGTAGGGACTAGCGGGACCCAGTACTTC
>NA|TRBD2|TRBV10-2|TRBJ2-7
CASSPPSGLANYEQYF
TGCGCCAGCAGTCCGCCATCGGGACTAGCCAACTACGAGCAGTACTTC
>NA|NA|TRBV7-8|TRBJ2-3
CASSPNPGPTTDTQYF
TGTGCCAGCAGCCCCAACCCGGGACCCACCACAGATACGCAGTATTTT
>few|TRBD1|TRBV27|TRBJ1-1
CASSLDRGWYTEAFF
TGTGCCAGCAGTTTAGACAGGGGTTGGTACACTGAAGCTTTCTTT
>once|NA|TRBV9|TRBJ1-5
CASSVDPALGQPQHF
TGTGCCAGCAGCGTGGACCCGGCCCTAGGTCAGCCCCAGCATTTT
>many|NA|TRBV5-1|TRBJ2-6
CASSFTGSGANVLTF
TGCGCCAGCAGCTTCACAGGCTCTGGGGCCAACGTCCTGACTTTC
>few|NA|TRBV25-1|TRBJ1-6
CASIPSKGAPLHF
TGTGCCAGCATCCCCTCCAAGGGGGCACCCCTCCACTTT
>NA|NA|TRBV28|TRBJ2-5
CASSPLQQTQETQYF
TGTGCCAGCAGTCCTCTCCAGCAGACACAAGAGACCCAGTACTTC
>NA|TRBD1|TRBV18|TRBJ1-4
CASSPTGQAPEKLFF
TGTGCCAGCTCACCCACTGGACAGGCCCCGGAAAAACTGTTTTTT